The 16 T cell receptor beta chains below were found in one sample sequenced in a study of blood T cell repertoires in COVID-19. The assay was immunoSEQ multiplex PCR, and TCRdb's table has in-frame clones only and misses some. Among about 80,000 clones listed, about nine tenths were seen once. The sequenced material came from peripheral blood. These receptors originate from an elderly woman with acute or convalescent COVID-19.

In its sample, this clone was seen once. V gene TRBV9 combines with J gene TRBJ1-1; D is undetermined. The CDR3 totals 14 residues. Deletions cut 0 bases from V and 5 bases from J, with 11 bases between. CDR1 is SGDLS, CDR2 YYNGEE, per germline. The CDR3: CASSVAQRGTEAFF. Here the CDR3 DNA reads TGTGCCAGCAGCGTAGCTCAGCGTGGGACTGAAGCTTTCTTT.

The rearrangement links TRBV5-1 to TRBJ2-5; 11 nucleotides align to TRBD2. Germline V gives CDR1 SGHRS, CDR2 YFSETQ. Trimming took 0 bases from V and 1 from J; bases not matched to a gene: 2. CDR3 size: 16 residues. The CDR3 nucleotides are TGCGCCAGCAGCTTGGTTCTAGCGGGAGGCCAAGAGACCCAGTACTTC. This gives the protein CASSLVLAGGQETQYF.

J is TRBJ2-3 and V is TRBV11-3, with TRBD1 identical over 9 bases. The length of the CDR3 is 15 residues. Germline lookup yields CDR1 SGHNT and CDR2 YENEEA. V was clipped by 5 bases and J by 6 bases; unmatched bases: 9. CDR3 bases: TGTGCCAGCAGCATCAAGGGACAGGGACGGGATACGCAGTATTTT. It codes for CASSIKGQGRDTQYF. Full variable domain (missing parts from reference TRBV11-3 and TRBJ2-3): EAGVVQSPRYKIIEKKQPVAFWCNPISGHNTLYWYLQNLGQGPELLIRYENEEAVDDSQLPKDRFSAERLKGVDSTLKIQPAELGDSAVYLCASSIKGQGRDTQYFGPGTRLTVL.

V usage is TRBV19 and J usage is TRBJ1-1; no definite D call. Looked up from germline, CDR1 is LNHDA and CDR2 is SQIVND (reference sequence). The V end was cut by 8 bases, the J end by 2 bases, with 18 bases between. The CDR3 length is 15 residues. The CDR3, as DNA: TGTGCCAGTGGGTTTAACAGTGCCTCAAACACTGAAGCTTTCTTT. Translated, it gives CASGFNSASNTEAFF.

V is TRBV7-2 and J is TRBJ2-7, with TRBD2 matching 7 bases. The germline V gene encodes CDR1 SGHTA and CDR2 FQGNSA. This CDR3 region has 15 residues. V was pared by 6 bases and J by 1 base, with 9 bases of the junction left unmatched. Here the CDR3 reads CASSSTGLQSYEQYF. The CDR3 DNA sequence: TGTGCCAGCAGTTCTACGGGACTACAGTCCTACGAGCAGTACTTC.

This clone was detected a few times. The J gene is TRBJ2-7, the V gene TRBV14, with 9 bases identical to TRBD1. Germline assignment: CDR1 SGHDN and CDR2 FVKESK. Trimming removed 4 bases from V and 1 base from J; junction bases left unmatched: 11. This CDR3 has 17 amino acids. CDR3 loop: CASSPRKPGQGSYEQYF. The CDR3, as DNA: TGTGCCAGCAGCCCCAGAAAACCGGGACAGGGTTCCTACGAGCAGTACTTC.

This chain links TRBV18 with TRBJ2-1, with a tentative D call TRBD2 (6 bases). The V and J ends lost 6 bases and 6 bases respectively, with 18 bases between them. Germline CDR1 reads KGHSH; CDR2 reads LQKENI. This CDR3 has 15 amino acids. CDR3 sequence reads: CASSPTRWEANEQFF. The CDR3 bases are TGTGCCAGCTCCCCCACGCGGTGGGAGGCCAATGAGCAGTTCTTC. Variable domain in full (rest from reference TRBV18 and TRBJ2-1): NAGVMQNPRHLVRRRGQEARLRCSPMKGHSHVYWYRQLPEEGLKFMVYLQKENIIDESGMPKERFSAEFPKEGPSILRIQQVVRGDSAAYFCASSPTRWEANEQFFGPGTRLTVL.

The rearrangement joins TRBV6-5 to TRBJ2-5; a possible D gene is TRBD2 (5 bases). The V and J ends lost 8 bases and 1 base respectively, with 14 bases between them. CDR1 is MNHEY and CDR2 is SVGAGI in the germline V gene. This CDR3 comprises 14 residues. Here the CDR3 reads CASGPRGGQETQYF. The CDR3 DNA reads TGTGCCAGCGGCCCTAGAGGAGGCCAAGAGACCCAGTACTTC.

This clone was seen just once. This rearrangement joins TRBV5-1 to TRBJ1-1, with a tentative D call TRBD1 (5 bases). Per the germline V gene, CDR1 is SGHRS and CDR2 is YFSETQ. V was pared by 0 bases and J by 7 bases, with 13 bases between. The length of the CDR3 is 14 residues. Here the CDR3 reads CASSLGTTGLEAFF. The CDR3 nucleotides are TGCGCCAGCAGCTTGGGGACTACAGGACTTGAAGCTTTCTTT.

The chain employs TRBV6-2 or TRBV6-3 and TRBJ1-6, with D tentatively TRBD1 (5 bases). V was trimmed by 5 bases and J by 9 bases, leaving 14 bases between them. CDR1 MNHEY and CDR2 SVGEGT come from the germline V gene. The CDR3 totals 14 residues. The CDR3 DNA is TGTGCCAGCAGTGAGGGACCGGGGGGTTCACCCCTCCACTTT. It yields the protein CASSEGPGGSPLHF.

CDR3 nucleotide sequence: TGTGCCTGGACCAACCGACGGGACAGGGGTGAAAAACTGTTTTTT. It translates to CAWTNRRDRGEKLFF. The V and J genes are TRBV30 and TRBJ1-4; 10 bases map to TRBD1. Germline CDR1 and CDR2: GTSNPN and SVGIG (reference sequence). CDR3 length equals 15 residues. After removal of 4 bases from V and 7 bases from J, the junction contained 9 bases not matched to a gene.

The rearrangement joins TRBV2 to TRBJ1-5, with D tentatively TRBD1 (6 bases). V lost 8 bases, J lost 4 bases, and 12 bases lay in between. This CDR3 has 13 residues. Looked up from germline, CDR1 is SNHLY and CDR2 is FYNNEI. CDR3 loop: CASGRGWNQPQHF. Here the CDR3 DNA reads TGTGCCAGCGGCAGGGGCTGGAATCAGCCCCAGCATTTT.

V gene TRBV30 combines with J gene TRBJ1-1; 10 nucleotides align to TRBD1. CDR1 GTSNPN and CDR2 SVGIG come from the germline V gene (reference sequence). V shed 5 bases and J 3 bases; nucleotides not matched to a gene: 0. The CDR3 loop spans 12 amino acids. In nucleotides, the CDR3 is TGTGCCTGGGGACAGGGGGACACTGAAGCTTTCTTT. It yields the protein CAWGQGDTEAFF.

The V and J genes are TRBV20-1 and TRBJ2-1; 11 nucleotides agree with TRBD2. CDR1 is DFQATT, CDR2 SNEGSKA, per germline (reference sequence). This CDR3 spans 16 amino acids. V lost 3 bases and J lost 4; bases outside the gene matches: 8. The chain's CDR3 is CSASPPGTSGYNEQFF. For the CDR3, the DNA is TGCAGTGCTAGTCCCCCCGGGACTAGCGGTTACAATGAGCAGTTCTTC.

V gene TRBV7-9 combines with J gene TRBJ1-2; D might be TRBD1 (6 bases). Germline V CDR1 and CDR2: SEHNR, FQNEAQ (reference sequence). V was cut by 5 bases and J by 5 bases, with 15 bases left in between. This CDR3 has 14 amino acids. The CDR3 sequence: CASSQGRTAYGYTF. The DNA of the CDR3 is TGTGCCAGCAGCCAAGGACGGACAGCGTATGGCTACACCTTC.

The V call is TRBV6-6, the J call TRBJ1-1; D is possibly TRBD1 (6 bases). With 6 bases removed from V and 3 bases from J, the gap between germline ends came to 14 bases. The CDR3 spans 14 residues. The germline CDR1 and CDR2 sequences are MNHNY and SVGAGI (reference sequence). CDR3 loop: CASSLTGKDTEAFF. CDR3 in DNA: TGTGCCAGCAGCCTAACAGGGAAAGACACTGAAGCTTTCTTT.